These 27 T cell receptor beta chains were sequenced from one sample in a study of CD8 T cells in ankylosing spondylitis. Using its own MiXCR run on the 5' RACE reads, TCRdb lists one record per CDR3 protein. The table records hundreds of thousands of distinct CDR3 sequences, approximately 22% of them present only once. The sample taken for sequencing was blood, either unsorted or a sorted T cell fraction (not recorded which). The source of these receptors is a male donor with ankylosing spondylitis or in good health (not recorded which).

This clonotype came up many times. The chain is built from TRBV5-1 and TRBJ2-1; D is perhaps TRBD2 (6 bases). This CDR3 contains 19 residues. V was clipped by 1 base and J by 0 bases, with 20 bases between them. The V gene's germline CDR1 is SGHRS and CDR2 YFSETQ. The CDR3 region is CASSLRTSTLGSSYNEQFF. The CDR3 region has the DNA TGCGCCAGCAGCTTGCGAACTAGCACACTGGGGAGCTCCTACAATGAGCAGTTCTTC.

The V gene is TRBV12-3 or TRBV12-4, the J gene TRBJ2-5; TRBD1 or TRBD2 may be the D gene (5 bases each). The length of the CDR3 is 14 residues. With 6 bases removed from V and 2 bases from J, the gap between germline ends came to 13 bases. The CDR3 here is CASSPGPRQETQYF. The CDR3, as DNA: TGTGCCAGCAGCCCGGGACCGAGGCAAGAGACCCAGTACTTC.

This clonotype was seen many times. The V call is TRBV9, the J call TRBJ1-1; D may be TRBD1 (5 bases). The CDR3 extends over 13 amino acids. Trimming shortened V by 3 bases and J by 11 bases, and 17 bases separated the two germline ends. Germline V gives CDR1 SGDLS, CDR2 YYNGEE. In DNA form, the CDR3 reads TGTGCCAGCAGCGCCTCCTCGGGCAGGGAGGCTTTCTTT. Protein sequence: CASSASSGREAFF.

The chain recombines TRBV5-1 with TRBJ2-7; D call uncertain. CDR1 is SGHRS and CDR2 is YFSETQ in the germline V gene. CDR3 size: 14 residues. The V end was cut by 3 bases, the J end by 2 bases, with 12 bases between. The CDR3 DNA is TGCGCCAGCAGCTATGAGGATCCTACCTACGAGCAGTACTTC. Translating it yields CASSYEDPTYEQYF.

This clonotype was seen only a few times. The rearrangement uses TRBV12-3 or TRBV12-4 and TRBJ2-2; 7 bases are shared with TRBD1. There are 16 residues in the CDR3. V lost 2 bases to trimming and J lost 1 base; unmatched junction nucleotides: 4. The DNA of the CDR3 is TGTGCCAGCAGTTTATCGGGACAGAAGAACACCGGGGAGCTGTTTTTT. Protein: CASSLSGQKNTGELFF.

This clonotype was counted between two and nine times. V usage is TRBV2 and J usage is TRBJ2-1, with 9 bases aligning to TRBD1. Trimming took 6 bases from V and 8 from J; bases not matched to a gene: 11. Germline CDR1 and CDR2: SNHLY and FYNNEI. The CDR3 loop spans 15 amino acids. In DNA form, the CDR3 reads TGTGCCAGCAGGGGGGACAGGGTCTTGGGAGATGAGCAGTTCTTC. Translating it yields CASRGDRVLGDEQFF.

This clonotype showed up just a few times. This chain connects TRBV9 to TRBJ2-2; a weak D match, TRBD1 (5 bases). Per the germline V gene, CDR1 is SGDLS and CDR2 is YYNGEE. V lost 3 bases and J 0 bases, leaving 15 bases between the germline ends. This CDR3 region has 17 residues. The CDR3 protein is CASSGTLLIPNTGELFF. The CDR3 DNA follows: TGTGCCAGCAGCGGGACACTTCTGATACCGAACACCGGGGAGCTGTTTTTT.

This chain joins TRBV5-1 and TRBJ2-1; D may be TRBD2 (6 bases). The germline gives CDR1 SGHRS, CDR2 YFSETQ. This CDR3 comprises 14 residues. Deletions cut 5 bases from V and 4 bases from J, with 13 bases between. The CDR3 nucleotides read TGCGCCAGCAGGGGGTCCGGGACTTACAATGAGCAGTTCTTC. Protein product: CASRGSGTYNEQFF.

This clonotype was counted ten times or more. The chain has TRBV6-1 and TRBJ1-1; no definite D call. V lost 6 bases, J lost 3 bases, and 11 bases lay in between. CDR3 length equals 13 residues. Germline lookup yields CDR1 MNHNS and CDR2 SASEGT. CDR3 nucleotide sequence: TGTGCCAGCAGCCTGGCGGGATACACTGAAGCTTTCTTT. Protein product: CASSLAGYTEAFF.

V is TRBV20-1 and J is TRBJ1-2; 8 nucleotides match TRBD1. In germline, CDR1 is DFQATT, CDR2 SNEGSKA (reference sequence). The CDR3 spans 12 residues. V gave up 6 bases and J gave up 9 bases; unmatched junction bases: 9. The CDR3 nucleotides are TGCAGTGCACCGGGGGCAGGGGGCAGCTACACCTTC. It yields the protein CSAPGAGGSYTF.

V is TRBV5-6 and J is TRBJ2-3; 11 bases line up with TRBD1. CDR1 and CDR2 from the germline V gene are SGHDT and YYEEEE. CDR3 size: 19 residues. After removal of 5 bases from V and 1 base from J, the junction contained 15 bases not matched to a gene. The CDR3 region is CASRPWTGGFSSGTDTQYF. The CDR3 DNA follows: TGTGCCAGCAGACCATGGACAGGGGGCTTTTCTTCTGGCACAGATACGCAGTATTTT.

This clonotype was observed a handful of times. The chain combines TRBV7-9 with TRBJ1-4; perhaps TRBD1 as D (6 bases). The CDR3 length is 14 residues. Germline CDR1 and CDR2: SEHNR and FQNEAQ (reference sequence). The V end lost 5 bases, the J end lost 7 bases, and 14 bases lay between the germline ends. The CDR3, as DNA: TGTGCCAGCAGCGGGAGGACAGATGGTGAAAAACTGTTTTTT. The encoded protein is CASSGRTDGEKLFF. Drawing the rest from reference TRBV7-9 and TRBJ1-4, the complete variable domain is DTGVSQNPRHKITKRGQNVTFRCDPISEHNRLYWYRQTLGQGPEFLTYFQNEAQLEKSRLLSDRFSAERPKGSFSTLEIQRTEQGDSAMYLCASSGRTDGEKLFFGSGTQLSVL.

This clonotype showed up just a few times. The chain joins TRBV6-6 to TRBJ2-7; D is unclear. The V and J ends lost 2 bases and 2 bases respectively, with 7 bases between them. This CDR3 has 13 residues. CDR1 is MNHNY, CDR2 SVGAGI, per germline (reference sequence). CDR3 nucleotides: TGTGCCAGCAGTTACGTCAGCACCTACGAGCAGTACTTC. As protein: CASSYVSTYEQYF.

This sequence joins TRBV10-3 and TRBJ2-1; no definite D call. The CDR3 loop spans 11 amino acids. CDR1 is ENHRY, CDR2 SYGVKD, per germline. V was clipped by 3 bases and J by 9 bases, with 6 bases between them. The CDR3 nucleotides are TGTGCCATCAGTGATTCCTCTGAGCAGTTCTTC. Its protein product is CAISDSSEQFF.

V is TRBV21-1 and J is TRBJ2-2. TRBV21-1 is listed as a pseudogene. This CDR3 comprises 14 residues. Written as DNA, the CDR3 is TGTGCCAAAAGGCCAAGACCTAGCACCGGGGAGCTGTTTTTT. The encoded protein is CAKRPRPSTGELFF.

This clonotype was seen many times. This chain's CDR3 is CASSLVANQNTGELFF. The CDR3, as DNA: TGCGCCAGCAGCTTGGTGGCTAACCAGAACACCGGGGAGCTGTTTTTT. The chain recombines TRBV5-1 with TRBJ2-2; D unclear. From germline, CDR1 is SGHRS and CDR2 YFSETQ. This CDR3 has 16 amino acids. The ends were cut back, 0 bases at V and 1 base at J, with 10 bases in the middle.

This clonotype was seen only a few times. The chain couples TRBV12-3 or TRBV12-4 to TRBJ2-1; 7 bases are a match to TRBD2. V lost 0 bases to trimming and J lost 8 bases; unmatched junction nucleotides: 4. The CDR3 is 14 amino acids. The CDR3 region has the DNA TGTGCCAGCAGTTTAGCGGGGGGGACGCATGAGCAGTTCTTC. Translating it yields CASSLAGGTHEQFF.

The chain uses TRBV12-3 or TRBV12-4 and TRBJ2-3; possible D gene TRBD2, 6 bases. The CDR3 runs to 14 residues. V was shortened by 3 bases and J by 4 bases, with 11 bases between the two germline ends. The CDR3 DNA is TGTGCCAGCAGTTTTGGGGGGAGAGCAGATACGCAGTATTTT. Encoded protein: CASSFGGRADTQYF.

V and J are TRBV29-1 and TRBJ2-7; D possibly matches TRBD1 or TRBD2 (7 bases each). V was shortened by 4 bases and J by 6 bases, with 10 bases between the two germline ends. Germline lookup yields CDR1 SQVTM and CDR2 ANQGSEA. The CDR3 extends over 11 amino acids. As DNA, the CDR3 is TGCAGCGTTGCAGGGGGGGGCGAGCAGTACTTC. Translating it yields CSVAGGGEQYF.

The J gene is TRBJ1-5, the V gene TRBV4-1, with D tentatively TRBD1 (6 bases). The CDR3 has 16 amino acids. V lost 3 bases, J lost 4 bases, and 16 bases lay in between. The germline V gene has CDR1 MGHRA and CDR2 YSYEKL. The CDR3 sequence: CASSQVPGVTNQPQHF. CDR3 nucleotide sequence: TGCGCCAGCAGCCAGGTACCAGGGGTTACGAATCAGCCCCAGCATTTT.

This clonotype occurred a few times. This sequence joins TRBV4-1 and TRBJ2-7; D perhaps matches TRBD2 (7 bases). Per the germline V gene, CDR1 is MGHRA and CDR2 is YSYEKL. Between the trimmed V and J ends, which lost 4 bases and 2 bases, there was a span of 15 bases. This CDR3 is built from 15 residues. The CDR3 protein is CASSPQRDTAYEQYF. The CDR3 bases are TGCGCCAGCAGCCCGCAGCGGGACACAGCCTACGAGCAGTACTTC.

This clonotype was seen ten or more times. J is TRBJ2-7 and V is TRBV4-2; D is undetermined. The length of the CDR3 is 11 residues. V was cut by 2 bases and J by 6 bases, with 5 bases left in between. The V gene's germline CDR1 is LGHNA and CDR2 YNFKEQ. The CDR3 DNA reads as TGTGCCAGCAGCCAATCCGGCGAGCAGTACTTC. Its protein is CASSQSGEQYF.

J is TRBJ1-1 and V is TRBV12-3 or TRBV12-4; perhaps TRBD1 as D (6 bases). V lost 10 bases and J 4 bases, leaving 13 bases between the germline ends. The CDR3 totals 12 residues. The CDR3 sequence: CATTGWITEAFF. The CDR3 DNA sequence: TGTGCCACCACAGGGTGGATCACTGAAGCTTTCTTT.

The gene calls are TRBV5-1 and TRBJ2-3; 8 nucleotides agree with TRBD1. V lost 5 bases and J lost 4; bases outside the gene matches: 6. The CDR3 runs to 14 residues. Germline CDR1 reads SGHRS; CDR2 reads YFSETQ. CDR3 residues: CASRIQGAADTQYF. For the CDR3, the DNA is TGCGCCAGCAGAATTCAGGGGGCCGCAGATACGCAGTATTTT.

The chain combines TRBV11-2 with TRBJ2-3; 8 bases are shared with TRBD2. Germline V gene sequence: CDR1 SGHAT, CDR2 FQNNGV. V was clipped by 3 bases and J by 5 bases; unmatched bases: 7. The CDR3 consists of 15 residues. The chain's CDR3 is CASSLRTGGQDTQYF. The CDR3 nucleotides read TGTGCCAGCAGCTTGAGGACGGGGGGGCAAGATACGCAGTATTTT.

The sample holds a few counts of this clonotype. The chain recombines TRBV11-2 with TRBJ2-3; 8 nucleotides agree with TRBD1. J lost 1 base, V lost 5 bases, and 5 bases had no gene match. Germline assignment: CDR1 SGHAT and CDR2 FQNNGV. This CDR3 region has 15 residues. This CDR3 is CASSQGQARTDTQYF. The CDR3, as DNA: TGTGCCAGCAGCCAGGGACAGGCCCGCACAGATACGCAGTATTTT.

The chain is built from TRBV6-1 and TRBJ2-3; weak D call: TRBD2 (6 bases). V lost 5 bases, J lost 2 bases, and 17 bases lay in between. Germline V gives CDR1 MNHNS, CDR2 SASEGT. CDR3 size: 16 residues. CDR3 DNA: TGTGCCAGCAGTCCGAGGAAGCGGGCACACACAGATACGCAGTATTTT. This sequence encodes CASSPRKRAHTDTQYF.